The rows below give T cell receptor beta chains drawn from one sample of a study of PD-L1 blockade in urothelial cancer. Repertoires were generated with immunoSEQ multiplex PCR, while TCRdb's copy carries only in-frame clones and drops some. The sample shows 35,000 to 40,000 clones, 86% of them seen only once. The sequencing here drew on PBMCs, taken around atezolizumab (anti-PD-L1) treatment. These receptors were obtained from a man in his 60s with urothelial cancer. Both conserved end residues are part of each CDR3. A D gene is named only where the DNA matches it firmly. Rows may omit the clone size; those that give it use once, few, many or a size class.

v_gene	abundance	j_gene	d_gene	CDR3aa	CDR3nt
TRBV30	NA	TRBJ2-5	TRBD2	CAWSAGGQETQYF	TGTGCCTGGAGTGCGGGGGGGCAAGAGACCCAGTACTTC
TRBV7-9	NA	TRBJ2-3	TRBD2	CASSLAEGTSGTQYF	TGTGCCAGCAGCTTAGCGGAGGGGACTAGCGGGACTCAGTATTTT
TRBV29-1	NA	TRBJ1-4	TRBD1	CSVGYRGEKLFF	TGCAGCGTTGGGTACAGGGGTGAAAAACTGTTTTTT
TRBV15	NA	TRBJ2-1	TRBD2	CATSRDGLALYNEQFF	TGTGCCACCAGCAGAGATGGACTAGCTTTGTACAATGAGCAGTTCTTC
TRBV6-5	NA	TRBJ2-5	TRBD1	CASTLNRDRGKTQYF	TGTGCCAGCACCTTAAACCGGGACAGGGGAAAGACCCAGTACTTC
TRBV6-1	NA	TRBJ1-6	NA	CASSELVTQGYNSPLHF	TGTGCCAGCAGTGAATTAGTCACACAGGGTTATAATTCACCCCTCCACTTT
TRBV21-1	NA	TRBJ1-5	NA	CASTVEADRGNQPQHF	TGTGCCAGCACGGTGGAGGCGGACAGGGGCAATCAGCCCCAGCATTTT
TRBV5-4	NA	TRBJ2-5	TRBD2	CASSYRGLAGETQYF	TGTGCCAGCAGCTACCGGGGACTAGCTGGAGAGACCCAGTACTTC
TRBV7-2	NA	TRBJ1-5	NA	CASSLALFRDGRLGSNQPQHF	TGTGCCAGCAGCTTAGCGCTCTTCCGGGACGGGAGGCTGGGGAGCAATCAGCCCCAGCATTTT
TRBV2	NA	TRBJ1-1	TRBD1	CASSSGSRGQTEAFF	TGTGCCAGCTCTTCCGGTTCCAGGGGGCAGACTGAAGCTTTCTTT
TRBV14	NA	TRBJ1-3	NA	CASSQDTSGNTIYF	TGTGCCAGCAGCCAGGACACCTCTGGAAACACCATATATTTT
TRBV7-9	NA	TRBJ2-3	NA	CASSSGNSDTQYF	TGTGCCAGCAGCTCAGGAAACTCAGATACGCAGTATTTT
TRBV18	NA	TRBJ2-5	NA	CASSLTAGASQETQYF	TGTGCCAGCTCACTAACGGCAGGGGCGAGCCAAGAGACCCAGTACTTC
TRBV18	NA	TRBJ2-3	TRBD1	CASSPDRGTDTQYF	TGTGCCAGCTCGCCCGACAGGGGCACAGATACGCAGTATTTT
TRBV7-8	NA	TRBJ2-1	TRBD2	CASSSRGLAGGSYNEQFF	TGTGCCAGCAGCTCACGGGGACTAGCGGGAGGCTCCTACAATGAGCAGTTCTTC
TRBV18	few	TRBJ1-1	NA	CASSAGREAFF	TGTGCCAGCTCAGCAGGGCGGGAGGCTTTCTTT
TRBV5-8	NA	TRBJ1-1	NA	CASSLAGIRVREAFF	TGTGCCAGCAGCTTGGCGGGGATTAGGGTGCGTGAAGCTTTCTTT
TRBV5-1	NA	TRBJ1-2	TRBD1	CASSLAGQGGYGYTF	TGCGCCAGCAGCCTTGCGGGACAGGGAGGCTATGGCTACACCTTC
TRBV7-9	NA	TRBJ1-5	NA	CASSLGSVSNQPQHF	TGTGCCAGCAGCTTAGGGTCGGTTAGCAATCAGCCCCAGCATTTT
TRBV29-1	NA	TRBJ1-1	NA	CSVDFLYTEAFF	TGCAGCGTTGACTTTTTGTACACTGAAGCTTTCTTT
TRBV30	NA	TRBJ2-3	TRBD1	CAWRDRGRDTQYF	TGTGCCTGGAGAGACAGGGGGCGAGATACGCAGTATTTT